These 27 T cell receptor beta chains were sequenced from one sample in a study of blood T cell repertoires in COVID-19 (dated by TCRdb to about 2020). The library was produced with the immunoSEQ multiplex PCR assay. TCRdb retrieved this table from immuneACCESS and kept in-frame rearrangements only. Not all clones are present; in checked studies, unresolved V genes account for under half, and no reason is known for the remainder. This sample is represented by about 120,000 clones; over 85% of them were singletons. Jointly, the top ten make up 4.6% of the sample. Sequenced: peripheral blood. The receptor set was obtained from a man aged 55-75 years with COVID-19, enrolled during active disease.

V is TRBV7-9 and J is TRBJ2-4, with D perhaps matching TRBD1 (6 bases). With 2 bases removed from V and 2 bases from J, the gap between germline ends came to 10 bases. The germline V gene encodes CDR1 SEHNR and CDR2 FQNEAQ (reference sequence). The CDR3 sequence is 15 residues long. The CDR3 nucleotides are TGTGCCAGCAGCTTACTTACAGGGACCAAAAACATTCAGTACTTC. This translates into CASSLLTGTKNIQYF.

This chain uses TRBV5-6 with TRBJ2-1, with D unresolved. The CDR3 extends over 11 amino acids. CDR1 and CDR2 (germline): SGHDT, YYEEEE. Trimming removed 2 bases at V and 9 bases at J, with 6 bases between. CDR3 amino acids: CASSFRGEQFF. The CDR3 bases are TGTGCCAGCAGCTTTAGAGGTGAGCAGTTCTTC.

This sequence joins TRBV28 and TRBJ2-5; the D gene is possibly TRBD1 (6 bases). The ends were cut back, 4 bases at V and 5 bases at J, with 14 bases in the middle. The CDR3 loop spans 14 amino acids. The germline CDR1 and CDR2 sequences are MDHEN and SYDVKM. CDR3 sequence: CASSWIGQMETQYF. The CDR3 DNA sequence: TGTGCCAGCAGTTGGATCGGACAGATGGAGACCCAGTACTTC.

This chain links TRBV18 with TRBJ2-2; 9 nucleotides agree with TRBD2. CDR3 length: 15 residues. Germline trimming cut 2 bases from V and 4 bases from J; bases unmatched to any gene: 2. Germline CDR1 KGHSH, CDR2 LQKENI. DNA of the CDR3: TGTGCCAGCTCACCAGATAGCGGGAGCACCGGGGAGCTGTTTTTT. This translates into CASSPDSGSTGELFF. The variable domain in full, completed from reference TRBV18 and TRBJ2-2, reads NAGVMQNPRHLVRRRGQEARLRCSPMKGHSHVYWYRQLPEEGLKFMVYLQKENIIDESGMPKERFSAEFPKEGPSILRIQQVVRGDSAAYFCASSPDSGSTGELFFGEGSRLTVL.

The DNA of the CDR3 is TGTGCCAGCAGCAATAGCGGGCTCTCCTACGAGCAGTACTTC. Translating gives CASSNSGLSYEQYF. This sequence joins TRBV3-1 (or the pseudogene TRBV3-2) and TRBJ2-7; TRBD2 matches 7 bases. Germline-derived CDR1 and CDR2 are LGHDT and YNNKEL (reference sequence). J was trimmed by 0 bases and V by 5 bases; bases with no gene match: 4. The CDR3 loop spans 14 amino acids.

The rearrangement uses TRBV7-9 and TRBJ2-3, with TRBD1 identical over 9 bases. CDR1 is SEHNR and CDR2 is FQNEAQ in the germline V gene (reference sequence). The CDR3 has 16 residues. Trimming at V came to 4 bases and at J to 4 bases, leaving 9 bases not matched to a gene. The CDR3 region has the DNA TGTGCCAGCAGCTCCAACCGGGACAGGGCGCCAGATACGCAGTATTTT. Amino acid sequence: CASSSNRDRAPDTQYF.

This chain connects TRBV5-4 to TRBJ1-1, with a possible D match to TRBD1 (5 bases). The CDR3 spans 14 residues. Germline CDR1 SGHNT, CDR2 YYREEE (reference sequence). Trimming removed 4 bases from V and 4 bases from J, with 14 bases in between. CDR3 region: CASSGGAMGTEAFF. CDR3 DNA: TGTGCCAGCAGCGGAGGGGCGATGGGCACTGAAGCTTTCTTT.

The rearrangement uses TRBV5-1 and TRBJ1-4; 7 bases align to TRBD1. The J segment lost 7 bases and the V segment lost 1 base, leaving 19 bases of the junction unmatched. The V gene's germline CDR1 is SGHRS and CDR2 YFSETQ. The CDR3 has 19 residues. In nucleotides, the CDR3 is TGCGCCAGCAGCTTGTTTGGCCCCCAAACCGGGACAGACTCTGAAAAACTGTTTTTT. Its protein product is CASSLFGPQTGTDSEKLFF.

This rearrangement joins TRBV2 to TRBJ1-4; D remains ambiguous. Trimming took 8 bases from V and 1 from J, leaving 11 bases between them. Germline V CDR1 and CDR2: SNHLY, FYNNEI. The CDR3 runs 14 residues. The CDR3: CASLSFVTNEKLFF. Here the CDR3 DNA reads TGTGCCAGCCTGTCCTTCGTAACTAATGAAAAACTGTTTTTT.

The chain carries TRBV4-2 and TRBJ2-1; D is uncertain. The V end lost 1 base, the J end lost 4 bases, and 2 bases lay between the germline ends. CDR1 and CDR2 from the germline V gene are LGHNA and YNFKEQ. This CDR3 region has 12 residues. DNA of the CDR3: TGTGCCAGCAGCCAAGTATACAATGAGCAGTTCTTC. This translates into CASSQVYNEQFF.

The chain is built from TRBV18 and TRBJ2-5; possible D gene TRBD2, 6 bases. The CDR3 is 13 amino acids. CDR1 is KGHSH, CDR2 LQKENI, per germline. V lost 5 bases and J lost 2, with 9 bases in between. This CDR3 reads CASSGGDQETQYF. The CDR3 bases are TGTGCCAGCTCAGGCGGGGATCAAGAGACCCAGTACTTC.

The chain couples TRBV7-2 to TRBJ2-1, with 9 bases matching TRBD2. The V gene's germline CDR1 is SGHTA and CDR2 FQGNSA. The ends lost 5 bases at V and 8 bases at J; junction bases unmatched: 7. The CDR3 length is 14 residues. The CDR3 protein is CASSPGLALDEQFF. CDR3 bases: TGTGCCAGCAGCCCGGGACTAGCACTGGATGAGCAGTTCTTC. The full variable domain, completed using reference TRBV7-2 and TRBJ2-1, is GAGVSQSPSNKVTEKGKDVELRCDPISGHTALYWYRQSLGQGLEFLIYFQGNSAPDKSGLPSDRFSAERTGGSVSTLTIQRTQQEDSAVYLCASSPGLALDEQFFGPGTRLTVL.

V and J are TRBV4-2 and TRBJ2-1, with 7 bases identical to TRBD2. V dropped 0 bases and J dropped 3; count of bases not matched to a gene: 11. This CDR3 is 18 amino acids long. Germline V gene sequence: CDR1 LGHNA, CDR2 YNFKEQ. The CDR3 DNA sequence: TGTGCCAGCAGCCAAGATTTTTACGGGACTACTTACTACAATGAGCAGTTCTTC. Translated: CASSQDFYGTTYYNEQFF.

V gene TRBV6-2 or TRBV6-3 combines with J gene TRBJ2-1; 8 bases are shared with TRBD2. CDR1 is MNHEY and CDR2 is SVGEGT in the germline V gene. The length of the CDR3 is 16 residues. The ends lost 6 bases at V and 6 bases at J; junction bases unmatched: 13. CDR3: CASSPVGGEKSNEQFF. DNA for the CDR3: TGTGCCAGCAGCCCTGTCGGGGGGGAGAAGTCCAATGAGCAGTTCTTC.

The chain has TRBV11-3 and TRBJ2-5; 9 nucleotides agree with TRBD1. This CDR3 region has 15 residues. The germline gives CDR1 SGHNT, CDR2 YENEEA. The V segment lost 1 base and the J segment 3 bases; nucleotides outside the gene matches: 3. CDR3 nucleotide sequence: TGTGCCAGCAGCTTAGGGGACAGGGAGGAAGAGACCCAGTACTTC. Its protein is CASSLGDREEETQYF.

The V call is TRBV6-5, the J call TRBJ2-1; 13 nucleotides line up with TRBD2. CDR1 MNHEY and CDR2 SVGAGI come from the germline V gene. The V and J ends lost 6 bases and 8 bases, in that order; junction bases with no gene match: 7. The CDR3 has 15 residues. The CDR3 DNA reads TGTGCCAGCAGGGCAGGACTAGCGGGAGCCCATGAGCAGTTCTTC. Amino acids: CASRAGLAGAHEQFF.

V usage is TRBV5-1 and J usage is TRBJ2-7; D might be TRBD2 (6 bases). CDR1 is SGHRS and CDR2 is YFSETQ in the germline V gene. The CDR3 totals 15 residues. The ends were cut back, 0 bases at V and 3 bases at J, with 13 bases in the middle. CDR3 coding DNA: TGCGCCAGCAGCTTGGGAGCGGGCGCCAACTACGAGCAGTACTTC. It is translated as CASSLGAGANYEQYF. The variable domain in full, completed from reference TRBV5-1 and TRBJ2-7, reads KAGVTQTPRYLIKTRGQQVTLSCSPISGHRSVSWYQQTPGQGLQFLFEYFSETQRNKGNFPGRFSGRQFSNSRSEMNVSTLELGDSALYLCASSLGAGANYEQYFGPGTRLTVT.

The CDR3 DNA is TGTGCCAGTAGTATAGCTGGGAGGTACGAGCAGTACTTC. This codes for CASSIAGRYEQYF. The V gene is TRBV19, the J gene TRBJ2-7; the D gene is possibly TRBD2 (6 bases). V was pared by 1 base and J by 4 bases, with 8 bases between. Germline assignment: CDR1 LNHDA and CDR2 SQIVND (reference sequence). The CDR3 has 13 residues.

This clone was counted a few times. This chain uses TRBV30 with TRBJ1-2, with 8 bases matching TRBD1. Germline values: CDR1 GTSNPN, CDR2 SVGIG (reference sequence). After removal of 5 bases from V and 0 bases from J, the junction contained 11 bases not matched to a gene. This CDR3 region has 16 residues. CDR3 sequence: CAWFRDRTRTNYGYTF. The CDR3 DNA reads TGTGCCTGGTTCCGGGACAGGACCCGAACTAACTATGGCTACACCTTC.

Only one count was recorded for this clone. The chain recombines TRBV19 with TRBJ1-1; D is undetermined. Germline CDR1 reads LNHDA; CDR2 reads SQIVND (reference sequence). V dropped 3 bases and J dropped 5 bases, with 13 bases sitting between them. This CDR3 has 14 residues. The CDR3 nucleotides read TGTGCCAGTAGTATTTGGCGGGAGGGAACTGAAGCTTTCTTT. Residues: CASSIWREGTEAFF.

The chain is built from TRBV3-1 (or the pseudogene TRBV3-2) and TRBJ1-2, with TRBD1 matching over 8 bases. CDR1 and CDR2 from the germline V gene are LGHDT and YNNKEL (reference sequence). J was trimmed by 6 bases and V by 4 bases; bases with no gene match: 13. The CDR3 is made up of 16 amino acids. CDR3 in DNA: TGTGCCAGCAGCCTCAAAATTACCGGGACAGGTCATGGCTACACCTTC. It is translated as CASSLKITGTGHGYTF.

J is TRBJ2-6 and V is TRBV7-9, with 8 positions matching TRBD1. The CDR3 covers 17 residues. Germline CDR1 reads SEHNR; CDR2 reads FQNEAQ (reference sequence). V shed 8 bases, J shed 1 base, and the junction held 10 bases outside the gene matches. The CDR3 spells CASDVGQGWSGANVLTF. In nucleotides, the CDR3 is TGTGCCAGCGATGTTGGACAGGGTTGGTCTGGGGCCAACGTCCTGACTTTC.

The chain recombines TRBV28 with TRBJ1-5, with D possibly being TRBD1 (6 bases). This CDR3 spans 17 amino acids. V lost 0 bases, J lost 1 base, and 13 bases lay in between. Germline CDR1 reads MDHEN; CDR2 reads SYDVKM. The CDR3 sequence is CASSLWRGGASNQPQHF. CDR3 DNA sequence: TGTGCCAGCAGTTTATGGAGGGGGGGGGCGAGCAATCAGCCCCAGCATTTT.

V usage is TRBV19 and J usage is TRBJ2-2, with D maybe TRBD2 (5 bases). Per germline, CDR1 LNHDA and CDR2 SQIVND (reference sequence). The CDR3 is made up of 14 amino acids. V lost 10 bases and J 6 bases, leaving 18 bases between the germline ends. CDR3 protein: CATEGRTESGELFF. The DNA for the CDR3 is TGTGCCACCGAGGGAAGGACCGAGTCCGGGGAGCTGTTTTTT.

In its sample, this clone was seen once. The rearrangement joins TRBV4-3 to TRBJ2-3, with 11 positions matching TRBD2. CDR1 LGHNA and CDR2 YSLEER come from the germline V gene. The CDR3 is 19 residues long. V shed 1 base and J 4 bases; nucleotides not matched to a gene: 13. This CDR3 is CASSQGDSGRAGMADTQYF. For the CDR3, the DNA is TGCGCCAGCAGCCAAGGGGATAGCGGGAGGGCCGGGATGGCAGATACGCAGTATTTT.

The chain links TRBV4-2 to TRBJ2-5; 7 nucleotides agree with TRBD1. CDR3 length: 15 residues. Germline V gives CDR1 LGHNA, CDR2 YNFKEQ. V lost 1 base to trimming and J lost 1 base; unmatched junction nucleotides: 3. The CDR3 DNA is TGTGCCAGCAGCCAAGTGGCAGGGGGCCAAGAGACCCAGTACTTC. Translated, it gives CASSQVAGGQETQYF.

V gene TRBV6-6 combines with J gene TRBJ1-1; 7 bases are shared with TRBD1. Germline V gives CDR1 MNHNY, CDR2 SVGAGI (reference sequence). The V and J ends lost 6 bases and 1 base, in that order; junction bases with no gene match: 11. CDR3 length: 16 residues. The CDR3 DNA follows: TGTGCCAGCAGCCGCGCCGGGACAGCCTCGAACACTGAAGCTTTCTTT. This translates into CASSRAGTASNTEAFF.